The T cell receptor beta chain under discussion was sequenced for a study of blood T cell repertoires in COVID-19. CDR1 is SGHTA and CDR2 is FQGNSA in the germline V gene. Unmatched junction bases numbered 10, after V lost 5 bases and J lost 8 bases. The CDR3 totals 15 residues. Original methodology: Cell counts per sample came from amplifying reference gene primers. Sequencing was performed with immunoSEQ multiplex PCR; in TCRdb, only in-frame clones are kept and a portion is missing. D and trimming come from the DNA, and the V and J calls and clone size come from that table. The sample comprises 200,000 to 250,000 clones, 88% of which are singletons, and around 2.9% rests with the top ten.

The V call is TRBV7-2, the J call TRBJ2-1; 9 positions agree with TRBD2. The TCR originated in a woman between 55 and 75 years old with acute or convalescent COVID-19. Specimen: peripheral blood. The CDR3 loop reads CASSDVIAGVHEQFF. CDR3 nucleotide sequence: TGTGCCAGCAGCGACGTGATAGCGGGGGTCCATGAGCAGTTCTTC.